These 31 T cell receptor beta chains were all obtained from the same sample, sequenced in a study of OX40 agonist ivuxolimab in advanced cancers. Here immunoSEQ multiplex PCR was the method, and the copy in TCRdb shows in-frame clones only, minus some. The sample records around 77,000 clones, about nine tenths being singletons. This specimen was CD4+ or CD8+ T cells sorted from blood, taken in a trial of the OX40 agonist ivuxolimab. These receptor sequences come from an adult with an advanced solid tumor such as melanoma, head and neck, liver or kidney cancer.

CDR3 sequence reads: CASSRSSTQQSRANVLTF. The CDR3 DNA follows: TGCGCCAGCAGTCGTTCGAGTACGCAACAAAGTCGGGCCAACGTCCTGACTTTC. This chain links TRBV23-1 with TRBJ2-6; D is unclear. TRBV23-1 is given ORF status, its function remaining uncertain. V lost 4 bases and J lost 5, with 21 bases in between. This CDR3 region has 18 residues.

This clone was recorded only once. V usage is TRBV29-1 and J usage is TRBJ2-7; D gene unclear. V lost 0 bases and J 3 bases, leaving 9 bases between the germline ends. Germline CDR1 and CDR2: SQVTM and ANQGSEA. This CDR3 contains 13 residues. CDR3 sequence reads: CSVEDDKYYEQYF. The DNA for the CDR3 is TGCAGCGTTGAAGATGACAAATACTACGAGCAGTACTTC.

This clone was counted a few times. The chain is built from TRBV28 and TRBJ2-3; no firm D call. V lost 3 bases, J lost 1 base, and 8 bases lay in between. Germline CDR1 MDHEN, CDR2 SYDVKM. This CDR3 has 14 amino acids. This CDR3 reads CASSFLSGTDTQYF. The DNA for the CDR3 is TGTGCCAGCAGTTTTCTGTCCGGCACAGATACGCAGTATTTT.

This chain links TRBV30 with TRBJ2-5, with 7 bases matching TRBD2. CDR1 GTSNPN and CDR2 SVGIG come from the germline V gene (reference sequence). The CDR3 length is 13 residues. The V gene end was trimmed by 3 bases and the J gene end by 3 bases; junction bases not matched to a gene: 4. CDR3 DNA: TGTGCCTGGAGGTTAAGCGGGGAAGAGACCCAGTACTTC. It codes for CAWRLSGEETQYF. The entire variable domain, with the rest obtained from reference TRBV30 and TRBJ2-5, is as follows: SQTIHQWPATLVQPVGSPLSLECTVEGTSNPNLYWYRQAAGRGLQLLFYSVGIGQISSEVPQNLSASRPQDRQFILSSKKLLLSDSGFYLCAWRLSGEETQYFGPGTRLLVL.

The V and J genes are TRBV9 and TRBJ2-5, with D unclear. The V gene's germline CDR1 is SGDLS and CDR2 YYNGEE. This CDR3 is built from 14 residues. Trimming stripped 0 bases from V and 2 bases from J, with 8 bases between. The chain's CDR3 is CASSVETVQETQYF. CDR3 bases: TGTGCCAGCAGCGTAGAAACAGTTCAAGAGACCCAGTACTTC.

The V and J genes are TRBV2 and TRBJ2-6; D may match TRBD1 or TRBD2 (5 bases each). Trimming removed 5 bases at V and 0 bases at J, with 20 bases between. This CDR3 has 19 residues. The germline V gene encodes CDR1 SNHLY and CDR2 FYNNEI. DNA for the CDR3: TGTGCCAGCAGTCACCGGGACCAAGGGCGGTACTCTGGGGCCAACGTCCTGACTTTC. Amino acid sequence: CASSHRDQGRYSGANVLTF.

This clone has only a few counts. This chain connects TRBV9 to TRBJ2-7; D is unresolved. From germline, CDR1 is SGDLS and CDR2 YYNGEE. This CDR3 has 12 residues. Trimming took off 4 bases at V and 7 bases at J, with 12 bases between the two ends. In DNA form, the CDR3 reads TGTGCCAGCAGCTTTGGGGTCGGGGAGCAGTACTTC. Translating it yields CASSFGVGEQYF.

The V call is TRBV6-5, the J call TRBJ1-1; D is ambiguous. The CDR3 runs 13 residues. V was clipped by 0 bases and J by 9 bases, with 11 bases between them. Per the germline V gene, CDR1 is MNHEY and CDR2 is SVGAGI. The DNA of the CDR3 is TGTGCCAGCAGTTACTCCCCGGATATCCAAGCTTTCTTT. Translated: CASSYSPDIQAFF.

The V call is TRBV19, the J call TRBJ1-2; the match to TRBD1 covers 7 bases. The CDR3 length is 15 residues. Germline CDR1 LNHDA, CDR2 SQIVND (reference sequence). V lost 3 bases, J lost 3 bases, and 7 bases stayed unmatched. CDR3 loop: CASSISAGGYYGYTF. DNA of the CDR3: TGTGCCAGTAGTATCTCGGCAGGGGGGTACTATGGCTACACCTTC.

The V call is TRBV7-2, the J call TRBJ1-2; D ambiguous. CDR3 length: 15 residues. Per germline, CDR1 SGHTA and CDR2 FQGNSA. V was shortened by 5 bases and J by 0 bases, with 13 bases between the two germline ends. CDR3 region: CASSPLGGANYGYTF. The CDR3 DNA reads TGTGCCAGCAGCCCTCTTGGCGGGGCTAACTATGGCTACACCTTC.

This chain links TRBV5-1 with TRBJ2-7; TRBD2 aligns across 10 bases. The CDR3 covers 20 residues. J lost 0 bases, V lost 4 bases, and 19 bases had no gene match. CDR1 and CDR2 from the germline V gene are SGHRS and YFSETQ. CDR3: CASSPNPKSEREGLSYEQYF. DNA for the CDR3: TGCGCCAGCAGCCCGAACCCGAAATCGGAGCGGGAGGGCCTCTCCTACGAGCAGTACTTC.

V is TRBV12-5 and J is TRBJ1-1; D is perhaps TRBD1 (5 bases). The CDR3 sequence is 12 residues long. Between the trimmed V and J ends, which lost 5 bases and 6 bases, there was a span of 10 bases. Looked up from germline, CDR1 is LGHNT and CDR2 is FRNRAP. The CDR3 DNA reads as TGTGCTAGTGGTGTGGGGGAGGCTGAAGCTTTCTTT. It specifies CASGVGEAEAFF.

This clone was picked up one time. CDR3 sequence: CASSLEEVGRGRMDNYGYTF. The CDR3 DNA follows: TGCGCCAGCAGCTTGGAAGAAGTGGGACGGGGGCGGATGGATAACTATGGCTACACCTTC. The chain combines TRBV5-1 with TRBJ1-2; weak D call: TRBD1 (6 bases). CDR3 size: 20 residues. V lost 0 bases and J lost 1, with 25 bases in between. From germline, CDR1 is SGHRS and CDR2 YFSETQ.

This chain uses TRBV12-1 with TRBJ2-2; the table's D call, TRBD2, was not checked against the DNA. TRBV12-1 is an annotated pseudogene. CDR3 length: 13 residues. CDR3 DNA: TGTGCAAACGGAGGGAGGGAGAACGGGGAGCTGTTTTTT. It codes for CANGGRENGELFF.

A note on this clone: Additional DNA sequences in this sample encode the identical CDR3. This sequence joins TRBV27 and TRBJ2-1; D could derive from TRBD1 or TRBD2 (5 bases each). Between the trimmed V and J ends, which lost 1 base and 1 base, there was a span of 11 bases. The CDR3 extends over 16 amino acids. CDR1 and CDR2 (germline): MNHEY, SMNVEV (reference sequence). The CDR3 spells CASSLLAGASYNEQFF. CDR3 bases: TGTGCCAGCAGTTTATTGGCCGGGGCTTCCTACAATGAGCAGTTCTTC.

The V and J genes are TRBV2 and TRBJ2-6, with D uncertain. Per germline, CDR1 SNHLY and CDR2 FYNNEI. The CDR3 loop spans 15 amino acids. Trimming left V 2 bases short and J 0 bases short, with 5 bases between. DNA of the CDR3: TGTGCCAGCAGTGAAACAAGCTCTGGGGCCAACGTCCTGACTTTC. It specifies CASSETSSGANVLTF.

About this clone itself: At one end, the junction sequence differs from germline, possibly due to a read error. This chain uses TRBV19 with TRBJ1-5; D unresolved. CDR3 length equals 15 residues. In germline, CDR1 is LNHDA, CDR2 SQIVND (reference sequence). CDR3 sequence reads: CANSITGYSNQPQHF. Written as DNA, the CDR3 is TGTGCCAATAGTATCACTGGATATAGCAATCAGCCCCAGCATTTT.

The rearrangement uses TRBV19 and TRBJ1-5; 9 nucleotides line up with TRBD1. Germline V gene sequence: CDR1 LNHDA, CDR2 SQIVND (reference sequence). The CDR3 spans 16 residues. J was trimmed by 1 base and V by 4 bases; bases with no gene match: 5. This chain's CDR3 is CASSTPDRGSNQPQHF. CDR3 nucleotide sequence: TGTGCCAGTAGTACCCCCGACAGGGGGAGCAATCAGCCCCAGCATTTT.

This clone is medium-sized (0.01 to 0.1%) within its sample. The V and J genes are TRBV29-1 and TRBJ2-3, with no clear D. V dropped 6 bases and J dropped 2 bases, with 3 bases sitting between them. Germline lookup yields CDR1 SQVTM and CDR2 ANQGSEA. This CDR3 is built from 10 residues. CDR3 region: CSVNTDTQYF. The CDR3 DNA follows: TGCAGCGTGAACACAGATACGCAGTATTTT.

This clone is a singleton in its sample. The V call is TRBV7-9, the J call TRBJ1-5; D ambiguous. The V end lost 1 base, the J end lost 7 bases, and 5 bases lay between the germline ends. This CDR3 spans 12 amino acids. From germline, CDR1 is SEHNR and CDR2 FQNEAQ (reference sequence). The CDR3 sequence: CASSLENQPQHF. The CDR3 DNA follows: TGTGCCAGCAGCTTAGAGAACCAGCCCCAGCATTTT.

The chain links TRBV5-6 to TRBJ1-1; no definite D call. CDR1 and CDR2 from the germline V gene are SGHDT and YYEEEE. The CDR3 has 16 residues. The germline V and J ends were trimmed by 0 bases and 1 base, with 13 bases remaining between them. Written as DNA, the CDR3 is TGTGCCAGCAGCTTGGAACACCTGGGATGGAACACTGAAGCTTTCTTT. Translated: CASSLEHLGWNTEAFF.

The chain employs TRBV28 and TRBJ2-1; D remains unclear. Germline lookup yields CDR1 MDHEN and CDR2 SYDVKM. With 5 bases removed from V and 4 bases from J, the gap between germline ends came to 12 bases. This CDR3 comprises 14 residues. CDR3: CASSPQLVYNEQFF. In DNA form, the CDR3 reads TGTGCCAGCAGTCCCCAATTGGTGTACAATGAGCAGTTCTTC.

The chain couples TRBV6-1 to TRBJ1-6, with 9 positions matching TRBD1. The CDR3 runs to 16 residues. After removal of 2 bases from V and 10 bases from J, the junction contained 9 bases not matched to a gene. Germline-derived CDR1 and CDR2 are MNHNS and SASEGT. The CDR3 sequence: CASSEMTGQGTSPLHF. The CDR3 DNA sequence: TGTGCCAGCAGTGAAATGACGGGACAGGGAACCTCACCCCTCCACTTT.

This chain joins TRBV9 and TRBJ1-2; D is unclear. Germline CDR1 reads SGDLS; CDR2 reads YYNGEE. The CDR3 totals 16 residues. Trimming shortened V by 4 bases and J by 1 base, and 17 bases separated the two germline ends. The CDR3: CASSPNAERLNYGYTF. The CDR3 DNA reads as TGTGCCAGCAGCCCTAATGCTGAACGGCTTAACTATGGCTACACCTTC.

The CDR3 DNA reads as TGTGCCAGTAGTATAGGTGAAGGGCAAACTACCGAGCAGTACTTC. The encoded protein is CASSIGEGQTTEQYF. The chain employs TRBV19 and TRBJ2-7; D is unclear. Germline CDR1 is LNHDA and CDR2 is SQIVND (reference sequence). Trimming stripped 1 base from V and 6 bases from J, with 16 bases between. CDR3 length: 15 residues.

Note on this clone: Other DNA sequences from this sample encode an identical CDR3 as well. This chain uses TRBV11-2 with TRBJ1-1, with 8 bases matching TRBD1. CDR3 size: 14 residues. CDR1 SGHAT and CDR2 FQNNGV come from the germline V gene. Trimming cost V 5 bases and J 4 bases; bases outside gene matches: 6. The CDR3 DNA follows: TGTGCCAGCAGCCCCGGGACAGGTGGCACTGAAGCTTTCTTT. This encodes CASSPGTGGTEAFF.

J is TRBJ2-5 and V is TRBV7-9; D may be TRBD2 (5 bases). The CDR3 runs 15 residues. Germline lookup yields CDR1 SEHNR and CDR2 FQNEAQ (reference sequence). Trimming removed 0 bases from V and 0 bases from J, with 8 bases in between. CDR3 region: CASSLAGVDQETQYF. CDR3 coding DNA: TGTGCCAGCAGCTTAGCGGGAGTCGACCAAGAGACCCAGTACTTC.

V usage is TRBV7-6 and J usage is TRBJ2-7, with 10 bases that match TRBD2. Per the germline V gene, CDR1 is SGHVS and CDR2 is FNYEAQ. The ends lost 5 bases at V and 2 bases at J; junction bases unmatched: 9. The CDR3 sequence is 16 residues long. CDR3 residues: CASSAGESGGAYEQYF. CDR3 DNA: TGTGCCAGCAGCGCCGGTGAGAGCGGGGGGGCCTACGAGCAGTACTTC.

J is TRBJ2-7 and V is TRBV13; TRBD1 is a possible D gene (5 bases). CDR3 length equals 12 residues. In germline, CDR1 is PRHDT, CDR2 FYEKMQ (reference sequence). The V end was cut by 0 bases, the J end by 6 bases, with 6 bases between. The CDR3 coding sequence is TGTGCCAGCAGCTTAGGGGGGCTCGAGCAGTACTTC. Amino acid sequence: CASSLGGLEQYF.

Only one count was recorded for this clone. This chain uses TRBV6-4 with TRBJ1-1; TRBD1 might be the D (5 bases). Trimming pared 3 bases from V and 0 bases from J, leaving 8 bases between. The CDR3 extends over 14 amino acids. Germline V CDR1 and CDR2: MRHNA, SNTAGT. CDR3 nucleotides: TGTGCCAGCAGTGAAACAGGTCTGAACACTGAAGCTTTCTTT. It is translated as CASSETGLNTEAFF.

This clone has only a few counts. The J gene is TRBJ1-5, the V gene TRBV7-2, with D possibly TRBD1 on 6 matching bases. From germline, CDR1 is SGHTA and CDR2 FQGNSA. The CDR3 consists of 16 residues. Between the trimmed V and J ends, which lost 2 bases and 3 bases, there was a span of 14 bases. CDR3 sequence (DNA): TGTGCCAGCAGCTTAAGAGGCGGGGGCATCAATCAGCCCCAGCATTTT. Its translation is CASSLRGGGINQPQHF.